This TCR beta chain appears in the sequencing data of a study of OX40 agonist ivuxolimab in advanced cancers. Context from the whole study: The costimulatory receptor OX40 (CD134) was targeted by ivuxolimab, a fully human IgG2 agonistic monoclonal antibody. Partial responses occurred in three dose-escalation patients, of whom one had hepatocellular carcinoma and two had cutaneous melanoma. The dose-escalation cohort was roughly 83% male with a mean age of 60 years, ranging from roughly 23 to 90. The monotherapy dose-escalation portion (N ≈ 52 patients) of the phase I ivuxolimab trial is reported in the paper. Peripheral TCRbeta sequencing was intended to test whether TCR sequence diversity was altered and clonal T-cell expansion was caused by ivuxolimab. Prior anti-PD-1, anti-PD-L1 or anti-CTLA-4 therapy was permitted, and checkpoint inhibitors had been received by about 36% of dose-escalation patients. Intravenous ivuxolimab was administered to patients every 2 weeks at six dose levels: 0.01, 0.1, 0.3, 1.5, 3 and 10 mg/kg. Among the roughly 52 dose-escalation patients, roughly 20 had hepatocellular carcinoma, some 15 melanoma, 9 renal cell carcinoma and 9 head and neck cancer. What the research found in general, with its limitations: Low levels of normalized T-cell clonal expansion were also seen in some patients who did not respond. Clonal expansion of both CD4+ and CD8+ blood T cells was observed from baseline to week 6 at doses 0.1 to 3.0 mg/kg. Partial responders in the 0.1-3.0 mg/kg groups had among the lowest normalized peripheral clonal expansion, especially among CD8+ T cells. The antigen specificity of the peripheral T cells that underwent clonal expansion was not determined. After ivuxolimab, expanded clones were on average more numerous among CD8+ T cells than among CD4+ T cells.

As concerns this clone: The target of this receptor is not known. No base-level quality is on record; no much larger clone is a single base apart.

CDR1 and CDR2 are read off the germline V gene (reference sequence) as LNHDA and SQIVND. Compared with germline, V lacks 1 base and J lacks 4 bases; bases without a gene match: 3. The CDR3 starts with the cysteine, ends with the phenylalanine, and has 14 residues. The sequence is cut down to CDR3 DNA, 42 bases in frame from base 1. Genomic DNA was extracted from sorted cells for sequencing of the TCRbeta CDR3 region. The immunoSEQ Assay was used to sequence the TCRbeta CDR3 regions. In TCRdb, the immuneACCESS table is reduced to in-frame sequences with V and J assigned. These tables do not hold every clone; where another copy was compared, an unresolved V gene accounts for under half, and the others remain unexplained. The sample table holds about 100,000 clones, of which 90% were seen once. The ten largest make up 0.25% to 0.35% of the sample. Patients with a history of autoimmune disease or receiving systemic immunosuppression were excluded from the trial. Peripheral blood for TCR sequencing was drawn from every dose cohort at baseline, at cycle 4 day 1 and at cycle 7 day 1. The samples were drawn from a first-in-human, open-label, multicenter phase I dose-escalation trial of ivuxolimab. Adults with locally advanced or metastatic head and neck squamous cell, hepatocellular, melanoma or renal cell carcinoma were enrolled in the trial. CD4+ and CD8+ T cells were sorted separately from peripheral blood before TCR sequencing.

Sequences were derived from CD4+ or CD8+ T cells sorted from blood, sampled in a trial of the OX40 agonist ivuxolimab. The clonotype originates from an adult with an advanced solid tumor such as melanoma, head and neck, liver or kidney cancer. The rearranged chain carries TRBV19 and TRBJ2-7; 8 central bases correspond to TRBD1. This receptor has the CDR3 CASSIVGTGYEQYF. The DNA is TGTGCCAGTAGTATAGTTGGGACAGGATACGAGCAGTACTTC.